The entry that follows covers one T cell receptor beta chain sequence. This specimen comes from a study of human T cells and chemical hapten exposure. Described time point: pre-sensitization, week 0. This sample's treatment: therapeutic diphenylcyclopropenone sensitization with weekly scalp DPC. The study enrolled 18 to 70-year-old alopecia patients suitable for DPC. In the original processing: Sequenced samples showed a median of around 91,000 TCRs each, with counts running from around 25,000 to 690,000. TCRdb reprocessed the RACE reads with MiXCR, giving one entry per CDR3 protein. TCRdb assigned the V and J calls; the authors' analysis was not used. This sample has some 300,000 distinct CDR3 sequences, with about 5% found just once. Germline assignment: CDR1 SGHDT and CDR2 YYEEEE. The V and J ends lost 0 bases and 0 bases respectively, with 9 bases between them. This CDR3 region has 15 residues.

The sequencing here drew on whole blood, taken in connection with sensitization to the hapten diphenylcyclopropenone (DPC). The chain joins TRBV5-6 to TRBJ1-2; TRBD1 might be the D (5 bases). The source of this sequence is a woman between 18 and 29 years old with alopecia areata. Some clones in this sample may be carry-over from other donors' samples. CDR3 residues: CASSLVQGSNYGYTF. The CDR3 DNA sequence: TGTGCCAGCAGCTTGGTCCAGGGATCTAACTATGGCTACACCTTC.